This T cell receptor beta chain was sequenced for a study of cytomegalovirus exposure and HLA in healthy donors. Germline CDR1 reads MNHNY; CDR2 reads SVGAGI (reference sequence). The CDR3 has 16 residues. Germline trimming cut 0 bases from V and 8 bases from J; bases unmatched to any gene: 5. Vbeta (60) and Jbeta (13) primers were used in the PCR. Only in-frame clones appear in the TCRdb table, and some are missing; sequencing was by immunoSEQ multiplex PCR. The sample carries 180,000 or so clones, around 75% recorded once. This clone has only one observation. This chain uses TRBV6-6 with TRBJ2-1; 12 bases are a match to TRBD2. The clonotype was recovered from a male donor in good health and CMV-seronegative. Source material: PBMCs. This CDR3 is CASSYSASGGAYEQFF. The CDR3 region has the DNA TGTGCCAGCAGTTACTCGGCTAGCGGGGGGGCATATGAGCAGTTCTTC.